This passage covers 10 T cell receptor beta chains from one sample sequenced in a study of sequential checkpoint blockade in melanoma (dated by TCRdb to about 2019). Library creation used the immunoSEQ multiplex PCR assay. Sourced from immuneACCESS, this table was stored by TCRdb with only in-frame sequences that have V and J called. A share of the clones is absent; for the studies checked, an unresolved V gene accounts for under half, and the remainder has no known explanation. The sample table records over 25,000 clones; 82% of these occur just once. The top ten constitute around a sixth of the sample. The treatment or condition label on this specimen signifies: randomized to nivolumab then ipilimumab (arm A) or the reverse (arm B). Sequenced material: CD8+ T cells sorted from blood (inferred from file names), taken from a patient given nivolumab and ipilimumab in sequence. These receptors were collected from a human donor with melanoma.

This clone showed up just a few times. The rearrangement uses TRBV5-1 and TRBJ2-1, with D possibly matching TRBD1 (7 bases). The CDR3 runs to 15 residues. V shed 1 base and J shed 6 bases, with 14 bases lying between them. The germline CDR1 and CDR2 sequences are SGHRS and YFSETQ. As DNA, the CDR3 is TGCGCCAGCAGCTTGTGGGACCAGGGGGGCAATGAGCAGTTCTTC. Translated, it gives CASSLWDQGGNEQFF.

The V and J genes are TRBV5-1 and TRBJ2-7; perhaps TRBD1 as D (6 bases). The CDR3 is 13 residues long. Germline values: CDR1 SGHRS, CDR2 YFSETQ. V lost 4 bases, J lost 5 bases, and 13 bases lay in between. The CDR3 spells CASSPGQYDEQYF. The DNA of the CDR3 is TGCGCCAGCAGCCCCGGACAGTACGACGAGCAGTACTTC.

The V call is TRBV10-2, the J call TRBJ1-5; D might be TRBD1 (6 bases). This CDR3 region has 14 residues. V was pared by 6 bases and J by 5 bases, with 14 bases between. Per the germline V gene, CDR1 is WSHSY and CDR2 is SAAADI. The CDR3 DNA reads as TGCGCCAGCAGCTCGACAGGCCTCCATCAGCCCCAGCATTTT. It is translated as CASSSTGLHQPQHF.

In its sample, this clone was seen a few times. The chain combines TRBV28 with TRBJ1-2, with D perhaps matching TRBD1 (5 bases). Germline V gene data show CDR1 as MDHEN and CDR2 as SYDVKM. This CDR3 comprises 15 residues. V was clipped by 3 bases and J by 3 bases, with 14 bases between them. The CDR3 spells CASSLLNRWDYGYTF. The CDR3 DNA is TGTGCCAGCAGTTTGCTGAACAGGTGGGACTATGGCTACACCTTC.

The sample holds one count of this clone. For the CDR3, the DNA is TGTGCCAGTAGTATGGACAGGGGGCTCGGGAACACTGAAGCTTTCTTT. Its protein product is CASSMDRGLGNTEAFF. The V and J genes are TRBV19 and TRBJ1-1; 11 positions agree with TRBD1. The ends lost 3 bases at V and 1 base at J; junction bases unmatched: 4. The CDR3 length is 16 residues. Germline lookup yields CDR1 LNHDA and CDR2 SQIVND (reference sequence).

The gene calls are TRBV2 and TRBJ2-5; 12 nucleotides align to TRBD2. The J call may not be correct, given that the DNA end is closer to TRBJ2-7. Germline CDR1 is SNHLY and CDR2 is FYNNEI. The CDR3 has 14 residues. The CDR3 coding sequence is TGTGCCAGCAGTGAGGGACTAGCGGGTATCGAGCAGTACTTC. Its protein is CASSEGLAGIEQYF.

This chain links TRBV13 with TRBJ1-2; 9 bases are a match to TRBD1. The CDR3 has 14 amino acids. Germline lookup yields CDR1 PRHDT and CDR2 FYEKMQ (reference sequence). The V gene end was trimmed by 1 base and the J gene end by 4 bases; junction bases not matched to a gene: 1. The CDR3 sequence: CASSLEGQGYGYTF. The DNA for the CDR3 is TGTGCCAGCAGCTTAGAGGGACAGGGCTATGGCTACACCTTC. Full variable domain (rest looked up from reference TRBV13 and TRBJ1-2): AAGVIQSPRHLIKEKRETATLKCYPIPRHDTVYWYQQGPGQDPQFLISFYEKMQSDKGSIPDRFSAQQFSDYHSELNMSSLELGDSALYFCASSLEGQGYGYTFGSGTRLTVV.

The chain is built from TRBV5-5 and TRBJ1-6, with a weak D call TRBD1 (6 bases). The germline V and J ends were trimmed by 2 bases and 8 bases, with 14 bases remaining between them. This CDR3 comprises 15 residues. Germline CDR1 SGHKS, CDR2 YYEKEE (reference sequence). CDR3 sequence reads: CASSFPGTIDSPLHF. CDR3 DNA: TGTGCCAGCAGCTTCCCCGGGACAATCGATTCACCCCTCCACTTT.

Only one count was recorded for this clone. The chain has TRBV9 and TRBJ2-7; D is ambiguous. In germline, CDR1 is SGDLS, CDR2 YYNGEE. The CDR3 spans 15 residues. The ends were cut back, 0 bases at V and 0 bases at J, with 10 bases in the middle. The CDR3 region has the DNA TGTGCCAGCAGCGTAGACAACAGACCCTCCTACGAGCAGTACTTC. Translated, it gives CASSVDNRPSYEQYF.

The genes are TRBV10-2 and TRBJ2-1; 11 positions agree with TRBD2. After removal of 8 bases from V and 9 bases from J, the junction contained 12 bases not matched to a gene. This CDR3 region has 15 residues. The germline V gene encodes CDR1 WSHSY and CDR2 SAAADI. The DNA for the CDR3 is TGCGCCAGCCTAGACCGGCTAGCGGGAGGCTTTGAGCAGTTCTTC. Protein: CASLDRLAGGFEQFF.